Listed below are T cell receptor beta chains from one sample, sequenced in a study of blood T cell repertoires in COVID-19. Sequencing was performed with immunoSEQ multiplex PCR; in TCRdb, only in-frame clones are kept and a portion is missing. The sample holds about 130,000 clones, around 88% seen once. The material sequenced was peripheral blood. The receptors originated from a man in his forties or fifties with acute or convalescent COVID-19. The CDR3 runs from the conserved cysteine through the conserved F or W. A D gene is named only where the DNA matches it firmly. Size tells how often a clone was seen (once, few, many) or the class of an expanded clone, and some rows leave it out.

j_call d_call clone_size v_call cdr3_nt cdr3_aa
TRBJ2-5 TRBD2 NA TRBV10-3 TGTGCCATCAGTGAAGGACTAGCGGGGGCACAAGAGACCCAGTACTTC CAISEGLAGAQETQYF
TRBJ1-1 NA NA TRBV28 TGTGCCAGCAGTTCCTGGACAGTCATGAACACTGAAGCTTTCTTT CASSSWTVMNTEAFF
TRBJ2-7 TRBD1 few TRBV2 TGTGCCAGCAGTGAAGGGACAGGACCCTACGAGCAGTACTTC CASSEGTGPYEQYF
TRBJ1-4 TRBD1 few TRBV29-1 TGCAGCGTCGCCGGGACAGGGAATGAAAAACTGTTTTTT CSVAGTGNEKLFF
TRBJ1-1 NA NA TRBV5-4 TGTGCCAGCAGCTTGGGCGGCTGGGGGCTGAACACTGAAGCTTTCTTT CASSLGGWGLNTEAFF
TRBJ2-3 TRBD2 NA TRBV7-9 TGTGCCAGCAGCCCCGACGGGCGGGAGGGCCTATTGGGGACAGATACGCAGTATTTT CASSPDGREGLLGTDTQYF
TRBJ1-2 NA NA TRBV2 TGTGCCAGCAGTGAACGGGCGGGTCACACCTTC CASSERAGHTF
TRBJ2-5 TRBD2 NA TRBV5-1 TGCGCCAGCAGCCTGGGACTAGCGTCTCAAGAGACCCAGTACTTC CASSLGLASQETQYF
TRBJ1-3 TRBD1 NA TRBV11-2 TGTGCCAGCAGCTTAGCCGGGACAGGGCTCTTAAACACCATATATTTT CASSLAGTGLLNTIYF
TRBJ1-1 TRBD1 NA TRBV6-6 TGTGCCAGCAGTTACTCGAGGGCCGGGACAGTTGAAGCTTTCTTT CASSYSRAGTVEAFF
TRBJ2-5 NA NA TRBV27 TGTGCCAGCAGTTTCCGGGGAGAGACCCAGTACTTC CASSFRGETQYF
TRBJ1-1 TRBD1 NA TRBV5-1 TGCGCCAGCAGCGGGGGACAGCGGGCGACTGAAGCTTTCTTT CASSGGQRATEAFF
TRBJ2-1 NA NA TRBV3-1/TRBV3-2 TGTGCCAGCAGCCAAGATAGAGTAATGCCTGGGCAGTTCTTC CASSQDRVMPGQFF
TRBJ1-5 NA NA TRBV2 TGTGCCAGCAGAGGAGGGCGGCTTCAAGGGCAGCCCCAGCATTTT CASRGGRLQGQPQHF
TRBJ1-5 NA NA TRBV6-1 TGTGCCAGCAGTGAGGTACATCCCCCCAATCAGCCCCAGCATTTT CASSEVHPPNQPQHF
TRBJ1-4 TRBD1 NA TRBV5-6 TGTGCCAGCCATCAAAGGACAGGGGAAGCCGAAAAACTGTTTTTT CASHQRTGEAEKLFF
TRBJ1-6 TRBD1 NA TRBV5-1 TGCGCCAGCAGCTTTTCAGGGGGCACGGACTCCTATAATTCACCCCTCCACTTT CASSFSGGTDSYNSPLHF
TRBJ2-1 TRBD2 NA TRBV3-1/TRBV3-2 TGTGCCAGCAGCCAAGATCGGGAGTGGAGCGGGGGTACACCCTCCCCTCTCAATGAGCAGTTCTTC CASSQDREWSGGTPSPLNEQFF
TRBJ1-5 NA NA TRBV11-2 TGTGCCAGCAGCCCGGGGTCCTTGCCCCAGCATTTT CASSPGSLPQHF
TRBJ2-2 TRBD1 NA TRBV6-6 TGTGCCACCCGGGACAGGAGTCTAGTAAACACCGGGGAGCTGTTTTTT CATRDRSLVNTGELFF
TRBJ1-2 TRBD1 NA TRBV5-1 TGCGCCAGCAGCGAGACAGGGGCAAGGGACTATGGCTACACCTTC CASSETGARDYGYTF
TRBJ1-1 NA NA TRBV7-8 TGTGCCAGCAGCTTAGAAGGGGTGAACACTGAAGCTTTCTTT CASSLEGVNTEAFF
TRBJ1-3 NA NA TRBV19 TGTGCCAGTAGTACCCGGGAGTCTGGAAACACCATATATTTT CASSTRESGNTIYF
TRBJ1-1 NA once TRBV28 TGTGCCAGCAGTTTACCACAGGGGAACACTGAAGCTTTCTTT CASSLPQGNTEAFF
TRBJ2-7 NA NA TRBV28 TGTGCCACCAGCGGCCTAAACGGGTCGAAGCAGTACTTC CATSGLNGSKQYF
TRBJ2-7 TRBD1 NA TRBV15 TGTGCCACCCAGAGAGAGATGGGACAGCGCTACGAGCAGTACTTC CATQREMGQRYEQYF
TRBJ1-2 NA NA TRBV12-3/TRBV12-4 TGTGCCAGCAGTGGGACGGGGGGCTATGGCTACACCTTC CASSGTGGYGYTF
TRBJ2-5 TRBD2 NA TRBV5-4 TGTGCCAGCAGCTCTCCTCCGGGGGGAGCGGGAGGGCCGGGAGAGACCCAGTACTTC CASSSPPGGAGGPGETQYF
TRBJ1-1 NA NA TRBV5-4 TGTGCCAGCAGCCTCCCGCAGGGGAACACTGAAGCTTTCTTT CASSLPQGNTEAFF
TRBJ2-7 NA NA TRBV6-5 TGTGCCAGCAGAACCCTAGCGCCAACCTACGAGCAGTACTTC CASRTLAPTYEQYF
TRBJ1-2 NA NA TRBV28 TGTGCCAGCAACTCAATGCTATTTTATGGCTACACCTTC CASNSMLFYGYTF
TRBJ1-4 NA NA TRBV7-6 TGTGCCAGCAGCCTAGGGCCCTCAACTAATGAAAAACTGTTTTTT CASSLGPSTNEKLFF
TRBJ2-7 TRBD1 NA TRBV19 TGTGCCAGTAGTAAACAGGGGAGCAACGAGCAGTACTTC CASSKQGSNEQYF
TRBJ1-4 NA once TRBV21-1 TGTGCCAGCAGCAAAGGAGTGAAACTGTTTTTT CASSKGVKLFF
TRBJ1-1 NA NA TRBV11-2 TGTGCCAGCAGCTTAGGGTGGAGGGGCTCGGGCACTGAAGCTTTCTTT CASSLGWRGSGTEAFF
TRBJ2-7 TRBD2 NA TRBV7-2 TGTGCCAGCAGCCCTCGAGCGGGAGGGCCCTACGAGCAGTACTTC CASSPRAGGPYEQYF
TRBJ2-3 NA NA TRBV5-5 TGTGCCAGCAGCGGGGGGTACCCAGATACGCAGTATTTT CASSGGYPDTQYF
TRBJ2-2 TRBD1 NA TRBV7-7 TGTGCTAGCAGCCCTCGACCGGGACAGGGTAGAGGGGACACCGGGGAGCTGTTTTTT CASSPRPGQGRGDTGELFF
TRBJ1-4 NA NA TRBV28 TGTGCCATTTTAGCGGGGGAATCCACTAATGAAAAACTGTTTTTT CAILAGESTNEKLFF
TRBJ2-3 TRBD2 NA TRBV3-1/TRBV3-2 TGTGTCAGCAGCCAAGGGGGACTAGCGGGGACTGCGCAGTATTTT CVSSQGGLAGTAQYF
TRBJ1-2 TRBD1 NA TRBV11-2 TGTGCCAGCAGCCCAAGGACAGGGGTTTATGGCTACACCTTC CASSPRTGVYGYTF
TRBJ2-5 TRBD1 NA TRBV4-1 TGCGCCAGCAGCCAAGAGGACAGGGCGTGGGAGACCCAGTACTTC CASSQEDRAWETQYF
TRBJ1-1 TRBD1 NA TRBV10-2 TGCGCCAGCTCTCCGAGGACAGGGCCCCTCAAGGGCCCGAACACTGAAGCTTTCTTT CASSPRTGPLKGPNTEAFF
TRBJ2-1 NA NA TRBV2 TGTGCCAGCATGCGGCCCTCAGCATACAATGAGCAGTTCTTC CASMRPSAYNEQFF
TRBJ2-7 NA NA TRBV5-1 TGCGCCAGCAGCTTGGCCCCAGGGGCCTACGAGCAGTACTTC CASSLAPGAYEQYF
TRBJ2-1 TRBD1 NA TRBV6-5 TGTGCCAGCAGTTACTCACCGGGACAGGGGAGCAATGAGCAGTTCTTC CASSYSPGQGSNEQFF
TRBJ1-2 NA NA TRBV19 TGTGCCAGTAAAGCGGGGATTTTCTATGGCTACACCTTC CASKAGIFYGYTF
TRBJ1-5 NA NA TRBV5-1 TGCGCCAGCAGCTTGGTCGGTGAGATCAATCAGCCCCAGCATTTT CASSLVGEINQPQHF
TRBJ2-7 NA NA TRBV5-6 TGTGCCAGCAGCTTGGGACCGATCGGGGAGCAGTACTTC CASSLGPIGEQYF
TRBJ1-5 NA NA TRBV7-9 TGTGCCAGCAGCTTCGGACAGCTCAATCAGCCCCAGCATTTT CASSFGQLNQPQHF
TRBJ2-2 NA NA TRBV14 TGTGCCAGCAGCCCAGATCCAGGGGATCACGGGGAGCTGTTTTTT CASSPDPGDHGELFF
TRBJ2-1 NA NA TRBV28 TGTGCCAGCAGTTTCCGGGAAGAATACAATGAGCAGTTCTTC CASSFREEYNEQFF
TRBJ1-5 NA NA TRBV11-3 TGTGCCAGCAGCTTAGACAGACTCAATCAGCCCCAGCATTTT CASSLDRLNQPQHF